The clone carrying this T cell receptor beta chain was seen only once. The study drew the donors from its roughly 110-subject validation cohort, separate from the roughly 710-subject first cohort. The assay was immunoSEQ multiplex PCR, and TCRdb's table has in-frame clones only and misses some. The table shows roughly 140,000 clones, with approximately 88% occurring only once. The V segment lost 2 bases and the J segment 4 bases; nucleotides outside the gene matches: 5. Germline CDR1 is SGHVS and CDR2 is FNYEAQ. This CDR3 contains 15 residues. The record originates from a study of cytomegalovirus exposure and HLA in healthy donors.

The chain uses TRBV7-6 and TRBJ2-5; 9 bases are a match to TRBD2. This clonotype originated in a woman aged 18-30 years in good health and CMV-seropositive. Sequencing used PBMCs. CDR3 nucleotide sequence: TGTGCCAGCAGCTTATCCCGACTAGCGGTAGAGACCCAGTACTTC. Protein sequence: CASSLSRLAVETQYF.